Shown below are 11 T cell receptor beta chains from a single sample sequenced in a study of OX40 agonist ivuxolimab in advanced cancers. Clones were sequenced by immunoSEQ multiplex PCR, and TCRdb holds only the in-frame ones, with some missing. This sample has over 55,000 clones, with about 90% found just once. Sequencing was performed on CD4+ or CD8+ T cells sorted from blood, taken in a trial of the OX40 agonist ivuxolimab. These receptors came from an adult with an advanced solid tumor such as melanoma, head and neck, liver or kidney cancer.

The genes are TRBV28 and TRBJ2-1; 7 bases are shared with TRBD1. Germline V gene sequence: CDR1 MDHEN, CDR2 SYDVKM. With 3 bases clipped from V and 2 bases from J, the junction kept 10 bases outside the gene matches. The CDR3 covers 17 residues. CDR3 coding DNA: TGTGCCAGCAGTTTGCCCAGGACAGGCCAAACCTACAATGAGCAGTTCTTC. Its protein is CASSLPRTGQTYNEQFF.

V usage is TRBV5-1 and J usage is TRBJ2-1; either TRBD1 or TRBD2 may fit D (5 bases each). Germline CDR1 and CDR2: SGHRS and YFSETQ. This CDR3 has 14 amino acids. The V end was cut by 2 bases, the J end by 3 bases, with 9 bases between. The CDR3 loop is CASSFMGDYNEQFF. CDR3 nucleotide sequence: TGCGCCAGCAGCTTCATGGGGGACTACAATGAGCAGTTCTTC.

The sample holds one count of this clone. The chain joins TRBV6-5 to TRBJ2-7; D gene uncertain. This CDR3 has 13 amino acids. CDR1 is MNHEY, CDR2 SVGAGI, per germline. V lost 6 bases, J lost 1 base, and 10 bases lay in between. The CDR3 DNA is TGTGCCAGCAGCCAAGGTCGGTCCTACGAGCAGTACTTC. Translating gives CASSQGRSYEQYF.

The chain couples TRBV10-2 to TRBJ1-1; 9 nucleotides align to TRBD1. J gave up 2 bases and V 6 bases, and 10 bases lay outside the gene matches. This CDR3 is 16 amino acids long. The germline V gene has CDR1 WSHSY and CDR2 SAAADI. Written as DNA, the CDR3 is TGCGCCAGCAGACCAACGGACAGGGGTGTAAACACTGAAGCTTTCTTT. Its translation is CASRPTDRGVNTEAFF.

This CDR3 is CATSREGTGANVLTF. The CDR3 nucleotides read TGTGCCACCAGCAGAGAGGGAACTGGGGCCAACGTCCTGACTTTC. The chain combines TRBV15 with TRBJ2-6; D not resolved. The CDR3 runs 15 residues. Trimming stripped 0 bases from V and 2 bases from J, with 5 bases between. Germline V gene lookup returns CDR1 LNHNV and CDR2 YYDKDF (reference sequence).

This CDR3 is CALGLAGVNEQFF. CDR3 nucleotides: TGTGCCCTCGGACTAGCGGGAGTTAATGAGCAGTTCTTC. J is TRBJ2-1 and V is TRBV10-3; 13 bases map to TRBD2. From germline, CDR1 is ENHRY and CDR2 SYGVKD. This CDR3 has 13 amino acids. J was trimmed by 7 bases and V by 11 bases; bases with no gene match: 5.

This rearrangement joins TRBV11-3 to TRBJ2-3; tentatively, D is TRBD1 or TRBD2 (5 bases each). V shed 5 bases and J shed 2 bases, with 14 bases lying between them. In germline, CDR1 is SGHNT, CDR2 YENEEA. This CDR3 is built from 15 residues. CDR3 sequence: CASSPRWGPTDTQYF. CDR3 nucleotides: TGTGCCAGCAGCCCACGGTGGGGACCCACAGATACGCAGTATTTT.

V gene TRBV4-1 combines with J gene TRBJ2-1; a weak D match, TRBD2 (5 bases). Trimming left V 0 bases short and J 4 bases short, with 10 bases between. The CDR3 length is 15 residues. Germline CDR1 and CDR2: MGHRA and YSYEKL. In DNA form, the CDR3 reads TGCGCCAGCAGCCAAGATGGAGCGGCGTACAATGAGCAGTTCTTC. Its translation: CASSQDGAAYNEQFF.

The rearrangement uses TRBV19 and TRBJ1-5; tentative D call: TRBD1 (5 bases). V was trimmed by 3 bases and J by 6 bases, leaving 9 bases between them. This CDR3 region has 13 residues. Germline assignment: CDR1 LNHDA and CDR2 SQIVND (reference sequence). CDR3 in DNA: TGTGCCAGTAGTATCGGGGGGAGTCAGCCCCAGCATTTT. Its protein product is CASSIGGSQPQHF.

The chain combines TRBV7-6 with TRBJ2-1, with 8 bases lining up with TRBD2. The CDR3 is 14 residues long. The germline V gene encodes CDR1 SGHVS and CDR2 FNYEAQ. The trim removed 5 bases at V and 10 bases at J, leaving 10 bases unmatched. CDR3 coding DNA: TGTGCCAGCAGCGTTAGCGGGACCAGGGTAGAGCAGTTCTTC. It specifies CASSVSGTRVEQFF.

This sequence joins TRBV2 and TRBJ2-3; the match to TRBD2 covers 8 bases. V shed 4 bases and J 6 bases; nucleotides not matched to a gene: 9. This CDR3 contains 15 residues. Per the germline V gene, CDR1 is SNHLY and CDR2 is FYNNEI. The CDR3 protein is CASSVGAGVGDTQYF. The CDR3 DNA sequence: TGTGCCAGCAGTGTGGGAGCGGGAGTTGGCGATACGCAGTATTTT.